This entry is about one T cell receptor (beta chain). Being one base from a much bigger clone, this may be a read error. This specimen comes from a study of molecular identifiers for immune sequencing clone quantification. Using its own MiXCR run on the PCR reads, TCRdb lists one record per CDR3 protein. Of under 350,000 distinct CDR3 sequences detected, 24% appear once; the ten largest clones hold around 0.74%. Sequences were obtained from naive CD8+ T cells from blood, with Jurkat cell RNA spiked in. The subset is: FACS-sorted CD8+CD4-CCR7+CD45RA+ naive T cells. The TCR was taken from a human donor in good health. Some libraries in this study had Jurkat cell RNA spiked in.

In DNA, the CDR3 is TGTGCCAGCAGCCCAATAGCGGAAGCGAACACCGGGGAGCTGTTTTTT. It yields the protein CASSPIAEANTGELFF. This rearrangement joins TRBV9 to TRBJ2-2; TRBD2 is a possible D gene (6 bases). Between the trimmed V and J ends, which lost 4 bases and 0 bases, there was a span of 13 bases. This CDR3 has 16 residues. Germline values: CDR1 SGDLS, CDR2 YYNGEE.